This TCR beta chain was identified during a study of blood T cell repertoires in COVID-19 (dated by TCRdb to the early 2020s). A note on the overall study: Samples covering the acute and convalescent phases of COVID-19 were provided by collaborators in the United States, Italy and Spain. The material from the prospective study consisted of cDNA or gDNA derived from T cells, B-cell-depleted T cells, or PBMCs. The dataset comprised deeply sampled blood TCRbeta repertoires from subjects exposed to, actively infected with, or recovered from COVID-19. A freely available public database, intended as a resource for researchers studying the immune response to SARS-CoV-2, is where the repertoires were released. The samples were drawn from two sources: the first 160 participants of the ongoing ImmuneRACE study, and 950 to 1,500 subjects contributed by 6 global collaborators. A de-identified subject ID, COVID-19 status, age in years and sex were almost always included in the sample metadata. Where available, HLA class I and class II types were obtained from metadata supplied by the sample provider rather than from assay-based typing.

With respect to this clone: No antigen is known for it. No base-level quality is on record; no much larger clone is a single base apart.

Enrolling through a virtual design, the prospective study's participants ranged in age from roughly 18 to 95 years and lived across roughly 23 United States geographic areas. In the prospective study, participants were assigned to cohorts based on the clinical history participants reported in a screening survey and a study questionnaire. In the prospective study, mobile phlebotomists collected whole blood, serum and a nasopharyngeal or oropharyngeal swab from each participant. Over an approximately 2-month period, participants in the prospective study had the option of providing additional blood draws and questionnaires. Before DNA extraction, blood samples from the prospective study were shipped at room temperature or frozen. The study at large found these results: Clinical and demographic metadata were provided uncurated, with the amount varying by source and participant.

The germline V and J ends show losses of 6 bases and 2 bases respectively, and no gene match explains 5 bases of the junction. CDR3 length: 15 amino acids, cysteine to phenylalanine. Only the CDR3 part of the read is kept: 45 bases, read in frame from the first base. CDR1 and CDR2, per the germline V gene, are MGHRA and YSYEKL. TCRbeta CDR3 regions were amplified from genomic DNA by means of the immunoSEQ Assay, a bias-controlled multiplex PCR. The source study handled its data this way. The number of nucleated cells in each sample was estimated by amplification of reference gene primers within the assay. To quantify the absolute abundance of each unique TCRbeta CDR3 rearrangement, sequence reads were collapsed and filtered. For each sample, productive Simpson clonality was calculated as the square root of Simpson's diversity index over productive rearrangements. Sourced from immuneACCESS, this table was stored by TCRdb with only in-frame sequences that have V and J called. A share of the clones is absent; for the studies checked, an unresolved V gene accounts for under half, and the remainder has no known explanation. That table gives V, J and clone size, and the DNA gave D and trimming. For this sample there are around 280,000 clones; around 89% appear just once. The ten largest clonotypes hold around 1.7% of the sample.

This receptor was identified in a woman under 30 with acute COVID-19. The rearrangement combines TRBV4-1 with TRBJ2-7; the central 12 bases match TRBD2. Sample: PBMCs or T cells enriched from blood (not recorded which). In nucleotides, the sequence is TGCGCCAGCAGACTAGCGGGAGGCCAGACCTACGAGCAGTACTTC. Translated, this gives CASRLAGGQTYEQYF.